The 5 T cell receptor beta chains below all came from one sample that was sequenced in a study of post-analysis software for immune sequencing data. Overall study findings and caveats: Among 4 or 5 TRBV segments more frequent in patients than controls were TRBV5-6, TRBV5-1 and TRBV20-1.

These TCRs are of unknown antigen specificity. Included in the TCR beta cDNA libraries were unique molecular identifiers. TCRdb analysed the PCR reads with MiXCR anew, one entry per CDR3 protein. Of 450,000 to 650,000 distinct CDR3 sequences in the sample, 40% to 50% are singletons; the top ten hold over 1.5%. Sequencing input: blood. All receptors derive from a girl under 18 with multiple sclerosis.

This clonotype was observed a few times. This chain joins TRBV7-9 and TRBJ1-2; TRBD1 aligns across 7 bases. The trim removed 4 bases at V and 4 bases at J, leaving 3 bases unmatched. This CDR3 has 13 residues. Germline V gene sequence: CDR1 SEHNR, CDR2 FQNEAQ (reference sequence). CDR3 nucleotide sequence: TGTGCCAGCAGCTGGGACAGCCTCTATGGCTACACCTTC. The encoded protein is CASSWDSLYGYTF.

The chain joins TRBV7-9 to TRBJ2-5, with 8 bases lining up with TRBD2. V shed 3 bases, J shed 4 bases, and the junction held 19 bases outside the gene matches. The V gene's germline CDR1 is SEHNR and CDR2 FQNEAQ (reference sequence). CDR3 length: 19 amino acids. CDR3 sequence reads: CASSFQRELFTQGAETQYF. CDR3 DNA: TGTGCCAGCAGCTTCCAGCGGGAGTTGTTTACTCAAGGGGCAGAGACCCAGTACTTC. Looking up the rest from reference TRBV7-9 and TRBJ2-5 gives the full variable domain: DTGVSQNPRHKITKRGQNVTFRCDPISEHNRLYWYRQTLGQGPEFLTYFQNEAQLEKSRLLSDRFSAERPKGSFSTLEIQRTEQGDSAMYLCASSFQRELFTQGAETQYFGPGTRLLVL.

This clonotype showed up just a few times. The V gene is TRBV24-1, the J gene TRBJ2-3, with a weak D call TRBD1 (5 bases). The germline CDR1 and CDR2 sequences are KGHDR and SFDVKD. The CDR3 is 15 residues long. Trimming shortened V by 5 bases and J by 5 bases, and 16 bases separated the two germline ends. The CDR3 nucleotides are TGTGCCACCAGTGGAGTGGGCCTAGGGGAAGATACGCAGTATTTT. It is translated as CATSGVGLGEDTQYF.

J is TRBJ1-4 and V is TRBV20-1; D remains unclear. Trimming cost V 3 bases and J 4 bases, with 12 bases left between them. The CDR3 has 14 residues. The germline V gene has CDR1 DFQATT and CDR2 SNEGSKA (reference sequence). The CDR3 sequence: CSASVTAFNEKLFF. The CDR3 region has the DNA TGCAGTGCTAGTGTGACGGCTTTTAATGAAAAACTGTTTTTT.

This clonotype turned up a few times. The CDR3 here is CATSDPTEGGYEQYF. As DNA, the CDR3 is TGTGCCACCAGTGACCCGACAGAGGGCGGCTACGAGCAGTACTTC. The chain links TRBV24-1 to TRBJ2-7; either TRBD1 or TRBD2 may fit D (5 bases each). The CDR3 is made up of 15 amino acids. From germline, CDR1 is KGHDR and CDR2 SFDVKD. V lost 4 bases and J lost 3, with 15 bases in between.